These 5 T cell receptor beta chains were sequenced from one sample in a study of T cells in women clearing cervical HPV infection. Repertoires were generated with immunoSEQ multiplex PCR, while TCRdb's copy carries only in-frame clones and drops some. The sample features about 33,000 clones, with 1.7% in its top ten. Sequences were obtained from blood buffy coat. These receptors originate from a woman between 18 and 69 years old with a cervical HPV16 infection that either progressed to CIN3+ or cleared (not recorded which).

Notes on this clone: The sequenced fragment ends 3 residues before the CDR3 boundary, so the rest is inferred from the germline J gene. This sequence joins TRBV6-2 or TRBV6-3 and TRBJ1-2, with a possible D match to TRBD1 (6 bases). The CDR3 contains 13 residues. CDR1 and CDR2 from the germline V gene are MNHEY and SVGEGT. Trimming took off 6 bases at V and 2 bases at J, with 10 bases between the two ends. CDR3 protein: CASSDRINYGYTF. Partial CDR3 DNA: TGTGCCAGCAGCGACAGGATCAACTATGGC.

A word on this clone: The sequenced fragment ends 3 residues before the CDR3 boundary, so the rest is inferred from the germline J gene. The V and J genes are TRBV20-1 and TRBJ2-3; 7 positions match TRBD1. The CDR3 consists of 13 residues. CDR1 is DFQATT, CDR2 SNEGSKA, per germline (reference sequence). The CDR3 DNA, read in part, is TGCAGTGCTAAACAGGGGTGGTATCAGCCG. Amino acids: CSAKQGWYQP. The full CDR3 is CSAKQGWYQPQYF.

As for this clone: The read terminates 3 residues ahead of where the CDR3 ends, so the germline J gene completes it. The chain couples TRBV20-1 to TRBJ1-5; 7 bases are a match to TRBD1. The germline gives CDR1 DFQATT, CDR2 SNEGSKA (reference sequence). This CDR3 region has 15 residues. The V and J ends lost 6 bases and 0 bases, in that order; junction bases with no gene match: 8. The DNA read from the CDR3 is TGCAGTGCCCAGAGGACAGGTTTTAGCAATCAGCCC. Its translation is CSAQRTGFSNQP. The full CDR3 is CSAQRTGFSNQPQHF.

With respect to this clone: The read is 3 residues too short to cover the CDR3 end, so that end is filled in from the germline J gene. The chain employs TRBV10-1 and TRBJ2-5; no definite D call. V was clipped by 3 bases and J by 6 bases, with 8 bases between them. The germline CDR1 and CDR2 sequences are WNHNN and SYGVQD (reference sequence). The CDR3 has 12 residues. The covered CDR3 bases are TGCGCCAGCAGTGATAGTGTCCAGACC. Its protein product is CASSDSVQT. The complete CDR3 reads CASSDSVQTQYF.

This clone is identified as medium-sized from frequency. The read finishes 3 residues shy of the CDR3 end, and the germline J gene is used to complete it. The rearrangement uses TRBV18 and TRBJ2-5; D is unclear. The V end lost 0 bases, the J end lost 3 bases, and 11 bases lay between the germline ends. Germline-derived CDR1 and CDR2 are KGHSH and LQKENI. CDR3 length: 15 residues. CDR3 sequence reads: CASSPPSLTKETQYF. Partial CDR3 DNA: TGTGCCAGCTCACCACCGTCACTCACCAAAGAGACC.